This T cell receptor beta chain is from a study of T-cell memory formation after mild COVID-19 (dated by TCRdb to the early 2020s). For the study in its entirety: TCR sequence clusters from the two donors were found to be largely donor specific. In a couple of donors, T-cell clones that expanded and contracted after mild COVID-19 were followed by sequencing TCRalpha and TCRbeta repertoires longitudinally. Two young, previously healthy adult volunteers made up the cohort, one male and one female. Here is what the overall study found, with its caveats: SARS-CoV-2 specificity was not confirmed for the second-wave clones peaking on day 37. Balanced CD4/CD8 phenotypes were observed for clones contracting from day 15 to 85, whereas a bias towards CD4+ was observed for a second wave of clones expanding from day 15 to 37. Some responding clones were detected in pre-infection memory, suggesting pre-existing cross-reactive memory T cells joined the SARS-CoV-2 response. Contracting CD4+ clones appeared mostly in the CM and EM memory subsets, whereas CD8+ clones were enriched in EMRA. The study included only a couple of mild cases, and larger cohorts that include severe cases with pre-infection samples were judged to be necessary.

Ficoll-Paque density gradient centrifugation was used to isolate PBMCs. Sequenced on an Illumina NovaSeq 6000. TCRalpha and TCRbeta cDNA libraries were built by 5'RACE with constant-segment primers, adding sample barcodes and unique molecular identifiers. RNA was extracted from every sample with Trizol reagent. Library amplification was performed in two PCR steps, and a second sample barcode and Illumina TruSeq adapters were introduced in the second step. Sequencing of the libraries was done on an Illumina NovaSeq, producing 2 x 150 bp paired-end reads. The paper's processing steps were these. Reads were demultiplexed and collapsed into UMI-guided consensus sequences with migec v1.2.7. Using mixcr v2.1.11, the UMI consensuses were aligned to TRA and TRB V and J templates and assembled into clonotypes. Clonotypes were classified as expanded or contracted when called significant by both edgeR and NoisET, with noise models trained on biological replicates. For edgeR calls, the thresholds were a false discovery rate-adjusted p below 0.01 and a log2 fold-change of 1. As an exploratory analysis of dynamics, PCA with hierarchical clustering was applied to max-normalized trajectories of the 1000 most abundant clonotypes. Separately sequenced CD4+ and CD8+ repertoires were used to assign the CD4 or CD8 phenotype of responding clones. In-frame beta chains were kept once TCRdb had trimmed the public reads at Q25 with fastp and called clones with MiXCR. Each CDR3 protein appears once, grouped with its most common genes and DNA. These V and J calls derive from TCRdb rather than the authors' analysis. The sample table records about 560,000 distinct CDR3 sequences; about 18% of these occur just once. The ten largest clonotypes hold around 8.1% of the sample.

From the cysteine up to the phenylalanine, the CDR3 has a length of 13 residues. Only CDR3 DNA remains: 39 bases, in frame from the first base. V loses 2 bases, J loses 4 bases, and the germline ends lie 7 bases apart. Based on the germline V gene (reference sequence), the CDR1 and CDR2 sequences are SEHNR and FQNEAQ. This clonotype was found many times. This receptor's antigen is unknown. Per-nucleotide qualities are absent, and no much larger clonotype sits a single base away. This receptor chain uses TRBV7-9 and TRBJ2-3; the D segment cannot be called with confidence. The sequence derives from an adult woman who had mild COVID-19 (a few samples of this study predate the infection). The sample titles of this study are shuffled in the database, so cell type and time point are left out; the donor was told from shared clones. The material sequenced was PBMCs or a T cell subset sorted from them (not recorded which). DNA sequence: TGTGCCAGCAGCTTAAGGGCAGCAGATACGCAGTATTTT. This translates into CASSLRAADTQYF.